This note documents a single T cell receptor (beta chain) sequence. This CDR3 region has 15 residues. V was clipped by 2 bases and J by 5 bases, with 15 bases between them. Germline V gene lookup returns CDR1 ENHRY and CDR2 SYGVKD. This entry is derived from a study of OX40 agonist ivuxolimab in advanced cancers. Method: immunoSEQ multiplex PCR; TCRdb's copy keeps in-frame clones and lacks some. Of approximately 55,000 clones listed, 75% to 90% are singletons. The J gene is TRBJ1-2, the V gene TRBV10-3; D remains ambiguous. Source: CD4+ or CD8+ T cells sorted from blood, taken in a trial of the OX40 agonist ivuxolimab. The sequence was obtained from an adult with an advanced solid tumor such as melanoma, head and neck, liver or kidney cancer. CDR3 region: CAISEGGRSFYGYTF. CDR3 DNA sequence: TGTGCCATCAGTGAGGGAGGCAGAAGCTTTTATGGCTACACCTTC.